A selection of T cell receptor beta chains follows, all from one sample in a study of memory CD4+ T cells and cytomegalovirus serostatus. Measured with immunoSEQ multiplex PCR; TCRdb has only the in-frame clones, and not every one. The sample includes about 62,000 clones, more than 75% of them seen just once. The sequenced material came from memory CD4+ T cells from blood. The receptors derive from an adult in good health and CMV-seropositive. Each CDR3 is given with its conserved first and last residue. The order of the fields is V gene, clone size, D gene, J gene, CDR3 DNA, CDR3 protein. D genes are given only for firm matches. Clone size is stated in some rows and not others, as once, few, many or a class when expanded.

>TRBV6-4|.|.|TRBJ2-3
TGTGCCAGCAGTGACGGGGGGATAGCCCCTAGGGCAGATACGCAGTATTTT
CASSDGGIAPRADTQYF
>TRBV9|.|.|TRBJ2-3
TGTGCCAGCAGCGTAGAACTAGGAACAGATACGCAGTATTTT
CASSVELGTDTQYF
>TRBV28|.|.|TRBJ1-1
TGTGCCAGCGGGGGGCAGGGGCGTGGAAGCACTGAAGCTTTCTTT
CASGGQGRGSTEAFF
>TRBV7-9|.|.|TRBJ2-7
TGTGCCAGCAGCCCAAGGACTGGAATCCACTCCTACGAGCAGTACTTC
CASSPRTGIHSYEQYF
>TRBV5-4|.|.|TRBJ1-1
TGTGCCAGCAGCCCCCCGGAGACGAAAACTGAAGCTTTCTTT
CASSPPETKTEAFF
>TRBV4-2|.|.|TRBJ2-7
TGTGCCAGCAGCCAAGATATGGAAAGGGAGCAGTACTTC
CASSQDMEREQYF
>TRBV10-3|.|TRBD1|TRBJ2-5
TGTGCCACCGGACAGGGCCAAGAGACCCAGTACTTC
CATGQGQETQYF
>TRBV5-6|.|TRBD1|TRBJ1-2
TGTGCCAGCAGCCCCCGGGAGGGGGCAGGTGGCTACACCTTC
CASSPREGAGGYTF
>TRBV6-1|.|TRBD2|TRBJ2-3
TGTGCCAGCAGTGCTCTAGCGGGGGGGCCCGATACGCAGTATTTT
CASSALAGGPDTQYF
>TRBV4-2|.|.|TRBJ2-7
TGTGCCAGCAGCCCAGACCCGGGGCAGGCCAACGAGCAGTACTTC
CASSPDPGQANEQYF
>TRBV20-1|.|.|TRBJ1-3
TGCAGTGCTAGATCGGGAAACACCATATATTTT
CSARSGNTIYF
>TRBV29-1|.|.|TRBJ1-1
TGCAGCGTTGGAAGACTTCCGAACACTGAAGCTTTCTTT
CSVGRLPNTEAFF
>TRBV29-1|.|.|TRBJ1-1
TGCAGCGCTGGGGAGACAGATTGGAACACTGAAGCTTTCTTT
CSAGETDWNTEAFF
>TRBV30|.|.|TRBJ2-3
TGTGCCTGGAGTGGAGTAGGGGGATACACAGATACGCAGTATTTT
CAWSGVGGYTDTQYF
>TRBV11-2|once|.|TRBJ2-7
TGTGCCAGCAGCATTGGAAACTCCTACGAGCAGTACTTC
CASSIGNSYEQYF
>TRBV6-1|.|.|TRBJ2-7
TGTGCCAGCAGTGACCCGGACCCCCTGGAGCAGTACTTC
CASSDPDPLEQYF
>TRBV5-6|.|.|TRBJ1-1
TGTGCCAGCACCCGGGGGAGGGGAGAGTACACTGAAGCTTTCTTT
CASTRGRGEYTEAFF
>TRBV4-1|.|.|TRBJ1-1
TGCGCCAGCAGCCAAGACCACTCTCTGAACACTGAAGCTTTCTTT
CASSQDHSLNTEAFF
>TRBV10-3|.|.|TRBJ2-7
TGTGCCATCAGTGAGGGCCAGGGAGAATACGAGCAGTACTTC
CAISEGQGEYEQYF
>TRBV5-6|.|.|TRBJ2-1
TGTGCCAGCAGCCGACAGCTCCATGAGCAGTTCTTC
CASSRQLHEQFF
>TRBV7-8|.|.|TRBJ1-1
TGTGCCAGCAGCTCCCCCAGGGCCCACACTGAAGCTTTCTTT
CASSSPRAHTEAFF
>TRBV6-1|.|TRBD1|TRBJ1-6
TGTGCCAGCAGTGAACAGGGGGCGCTTAATTCACCCCTCCACTTT
CASSEQGALNSPLHF
>TRBV7-2|.|.|TRBJ1-3
TGTGCCAGCAGCTTATTGGGGCCCGGAAACACCATATATTTT
CASSLLGPGNTIYF
>TRBV4-1|.|.|TRBJ1-3
TGCGCCAGCAGCCCGTCCTTGACTGGAAACACCATATATTTT
CASSPSLTGNTIYF
>TRBV5-1|.|TRBD2|TRBJ2-3
TGCGCCAGCAGACGGGAGGTTGCAGATACGCAGTATTTT
CASRREVADTQYF
>TRBV19|few|.|TRBJ1-2
TGTGCCAGTAGTATTTCTGGAGCTAACTATGGCTACACCTTC
CASSISGANYGYTF
>TRBV30|.|.|TRBJ2-7
TGTGCCTGGAGGACAGCGTATGAGCAGTACTTC
CAWRTAYEQYF
>TRBV29-1|.|TRBD1|TRBJ1-4
TGCAGCGCCAGGACAGGGTCGGATGAAAAACTGTTTTTT
CSARTGSDEKLFF
>TRBV2|few|.|TRBJ1-3
TGTGCCAGCAGCCCACTGAGGGGACTGTCTGGAAACACCATATATTTT
CASSPLRGLSGNTIYF
>TRBV15|.|TRBD2|TRBJ2-5
TGTGCCACCAGCAGACACCGCGGGGGACGAGAGACCCAGTACTTC
CATSRHRGGRETQYF
>TRBV6-6|.|TRBD1|TRBJ1-2
TGTGCCGCCTCCCACCCCGGGACAGCTAACTATGGCTACACCTTC
CAASHPGTANYGYTF
>TRBV7-9|.|.|TRBJ1-4
TGTGCCAGCAGCGATATCGGGGACGACTATGAAAAACTGTTTTTT
CASSDIGDDYEKLFF
>TRBV6-5|.|.|TRBJ1-4
TGTGCCAGCAGTTACTCGGGACTGAATGAAAAACTGTTTTTT
CASSYSGLNEKLFF
>TRBV28|.|.|TRBJ1-2
TGTGCCAGCACCCCCTCGGGAAGTCTCCGTTATGGCTACACCTTC
CASTPSGSLRYGYTF
>TRBV19|.|TRBD1|TRBJ2-1
TGTGCCAGTGGGCAGACAGGGAATAATGAGCAGTTCTTC
CASGQTGNNEQFF
>TRBV2|.|.|TRBJ1-5
TGTGCCAGCAGTGAAGACTATAGCAATCAGCCCCAGCATTTT
CASSEDYSNQPQHF
>TRBV5-4|.|.|TRBJ1-5
TGTGCCAGCAGCTTGAACGGGGTGAGCAATCAGCCCCAGCATTTT
CASSLNGVSNQPQHF
>TRBV6-1|.|.|TRBJ1-5
TGTGCCAGCAGCCCCCAGACAGATAGCAATCAGCCCCAGCATTTT
CASSPQTDSNQPQHF
>TRBV7-2|.|.|TRBJ2-2
TGTGCCAGCAGCTTAGAGGTAGCGGAGCACACCGGGGAGCTGTTTTTT
CASSLEVAEHTGELFF
>TRBV27|once|.|TRBJ2-7
TGTGCCAGCAGGTTGGAGGGTACCTACGAGCAGTACTTC
CASRLEGTYEQYF
>TRBV7-8|.|.|TRBJ1-5
TGTGCCAGCAGCTTACCACTAACTAGCAATCAGCCCCAGCATTTT
CASSLPLTSNQPQHF
>TRBV6-1|.|TRBD1|TRBJ1-5
TGTGCCAGCAGGGACAGGGGGTCTCAGCCCCAGCATTTT
CASRDRGSQPQHF
>TRBV7-6|few|TRBD2|TRBJ2-7
TGTGCCAGCAGCTCCTCTAGCGGGAGGGGCTCCTACGAGCAGTACTTC
CASSSSSGRGSYEQYF
>TRBV28|.|.|TRBJ2-1
TGTGCCAGCAGTGCCCAGGGATTAGTGTACAATGAGCAGTTCTTC
CASSAQGLVYNEQFF
>TRBV6-1|.|TRBD1|TRBJ2-5
TGTGCCAGCAGAGCGACACAGGGGGCGATAGAGACCCAGTACTTC
CASRATQGAIETQYF
>TRBV9|.|.|TRBJ2-7
TGTGCCAGCAGCGATCCGGGCGAGCAGTACTTC
CASSDPGEQYF
>TRBV7-3|.|.|TRBJ2-1
TGTGCCAGCAGCTTAGATAGCTCCTACAATGAGCAGTTCTTC
CASSLDSSYNEQFF
>TRBV6-6|.|.|TRBJ2-7
TGTGCCAGCAGACCGGCAGGTTACGAGCAGTACTTC
CASRPAGYEQYF
>TRBV7-9|.|.|TRBJ2-2
TGTGCCAGCAGCTCGCGGGACGCCGGGGGCACCGGGGAGCTGTTTTTT
CASSSRDAGGTGELFF
>TRBV6-1|.|.|TRBJ2-7
TGTGCCAGCAGTGATGGGCAGCTTATTTACGAGCAGTACTTC
CASSDGQLIYEQYF
>TRBV9|.|.|TRBJ2-3
TGTGCCAGCAGCGTAGACAGCACAGATACGCAGTATTTT
CASSVDSTDTQYF
>TRBV28|.|.|TRBJ1-5
TGTGCCAGCATTGGGGGGCCCTACAATCAGCCCCAGCATTTT
CASIGGPYNQPQHF
>TRBV18|once|.|TRBJ1-4
TGTGCCAGCTCACCCCGGGATAATGAAAAACTGTTTTTT
CASSPRDNEKLFF
>TRBV6-1|.|.|TRBJ1-1
TGTGCCAGCACGCCAGACGCAGGAGGGGCTGAAGCTTTCTTT
CASTPDAGGAEAFF
>TRBV4-2|.|TRBD1|TRBJ1-5
TGTGCCAGCAGCCAAGCCATACAGGGGAATCAGCCCCAGCATTTT
CASSQAIQGNQPQHF
>TRBV2|.|.|TRBJ1-1
TGTGCCAGCAGTGAGAGGGCTTACACTGAAGCTTTCTTT
CASSERAYTEAFF
>TRBV9|few|.|TRBJ2-7
TGTGCCAGCAGCGTAGCTGGCGGCGGATTCTACGAGCAGTACTTC
CASSVAGGGFYEQYF
>TRBV4-3|.|.|TRBJ1-4
TGCGCCAGCAGCCAAGGGTGGGGGGGAGCAACTAATGAAAAACTGTTTTTT
CASSQGWGGATNEKLFF
>TRBV5-1|.|TRBD2|TRBJ2-7
TGCGCCAGCAGCACGGGACTAGGGGGCTACGAGCAGTACTTC
CASSTGLGGYEQYF
>TRBV11-1|.|.|TRBJ2-2
TGTGCCAGCAGCTTAGGGGGCCGGAACACCGGGGAGCTGTTTTTT
CASSLGGRNTGELFF